The rows below give T cell receptor beta chains drawn from one sample of a study of shared clonotypes between healthy human individuals. The data were produced by immunoSEQ multiplex PCR, yet TCRdb's version contains in-frame clones alone and is incomplete. The sample shows about 680,000 clones, over 65% of them seen only once. Input material: memory CD4+ T cells sorted from blood. The receptors here all came from a woman aged 30 to 39 in good health. Both conserved end residues are part of each CDR3. The D gene is left open where the match is weak. A clone size is listed for some rows: how often the clone was seen (once, few, many), or a class if it is expanded.

size: NA; D: NA; J: TRBJ1-5; V: TRBV28; DNA: TGTGCCAGCACCGGAAGAGACCAGGCCCAGCATTTT; CDR3: CASTGRDQAQHF
size: NA; D: TRBD2; J: TRBJ2-3; V: TRBV10-3; DNA: TGTGCCAATGAGCGGGAGGGCCTTCTCAAGCTCCCGAGAGATACGCAGTATTTT; CDR3: CANEREGLLKLPRDTQYF
size: NA; D: NA; J: TRBJ2-5; V: TRBV2; DNA: TGTGCCAGCAGCCGATGGACGGGTCAGCGAGAGACCCAGTACTTC; CDR3: CASSRWTGQRETQYF
size: once; D: TRBD1; J: TRBJ2-1; V: TRBV2; DNA: TGTGCCAGTCCCGGACAGGGATTCGATGAGCAGTTCTTC; CDR3: CASPGQGFDEQFF
size: few; D: NA; J: TRBJ2-1; V: TRBV19; DNA: TGTGCCAGTAGTATATTCCCCAGCAATGAGCAGTTCTTC; CDR3: CASSIFPSNEQFF
size: few; D: NA; J: TRBJ1-1; V: TRBV27; DNA: TGTGCCAGCAGCCGCTGGGGGACTGAAGCTTTCTTT; CDR3: CASSRWGTEAFF
size: NA; D: TRBD2; J: TRBJ2-3; V: TRBV19; DNA: TGTGCCAGCCTTTCTAGCGGGAGTAGTCGCGATACGCAGTATTTT; CDR3: CASLSSGSSRDTQYF
size: NA; D: TRBD2; J: TRBJ2-5; V: TRBV6-5; DNA: TGTGCCAGCAGTTACGGCGGGAGGGCCGGGGAGACCCAGTACTTC; CDR3: CASSYGGRAGETQYF
size: NA; D: NA; J: TRBJ1-2; V: TRBV27; DNA: TGTGCCAGCCGGGCCGGAGGGTTCGGCTACACCTTC; CDR3: CASRAGGFGYTF
size: few; D: NA; J: TRBJ1-1; V: TRBV18; DNA: TGTGCCAGCTCACCATATAAGGATAGGCATGAAGCTTTCTTT; CDR3: CASSPYKDRHEAFF
size: NA; D: TRBD2; J: TRBJ2-1; V: TRBV7-3; DNA: TGTGCCAGCAGCTTAACGGCTAGCGGGAGAAATGAGCAGTTCTTC; CDR3: CASSLTASGRNEQFF
size: NA; D: NA; J: TRBJ1-5; V: TRBV7-8; DNA: TGTGCCAGCAGCCAAGGAGAGGTTGATTATAGCAATCAGCCCCAGCATTTT; CDR3: CASSQGEVDYSNQPQHF
size: NA; D: NA; J: TRBJ2-7; V: TRBV30; DNA: TGTGCCCGCGCTTCTGGGGGTAACTCCTACGAGCAGTACTTC; CDR3: CARASGGNSYEQYF
size: NA; D: TRBD1; J: TRBJ1-4; V: TRBV6-1; DNA: TGTGCCAGCAGTGAAAAGGCCGGGGAACCGGGACAGTCGTTTTTT; CDR3: CASSEKAGEPGQSFF
size: NA; D: NA; J: TRBJ2-7; V: TRBV5-1; DNA: TGCGCCAGCAGGGCGGACAATTTGTACGAGCAGTACTTC; CDR3: CASRADNLYEQYF
size: NA; D: NA; J: TRBJ2-3; V: TRBV5-4; DNA: TGTGCCAGCAGCTTGAGGAGGGTTGCGGATACGCAGTATTTT; CDR3: CASSLRRVADTQYF